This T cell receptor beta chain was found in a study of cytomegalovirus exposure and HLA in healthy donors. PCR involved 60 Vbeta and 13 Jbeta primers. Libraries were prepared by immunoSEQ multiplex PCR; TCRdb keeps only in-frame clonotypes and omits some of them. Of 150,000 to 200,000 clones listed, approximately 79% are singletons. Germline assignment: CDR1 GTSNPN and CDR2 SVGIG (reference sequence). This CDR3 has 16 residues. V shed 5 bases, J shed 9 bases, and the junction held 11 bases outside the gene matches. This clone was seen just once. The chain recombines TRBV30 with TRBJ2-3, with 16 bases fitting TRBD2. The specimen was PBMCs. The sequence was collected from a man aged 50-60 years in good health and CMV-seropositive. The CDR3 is CAWPSGTSGGVRTQYF. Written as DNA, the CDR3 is TGTGCCTGGCCCTCCGGGACTAGCGGGGGGGTCAGGACGCAGTATTTT.